These 2 T cell receptor beta chains were sequenced from one sample in a study of blood T cell repertoires in COVID-19. TCRdb's table, derived via immunoSEQ multiplex PCR, lists solely in-frame clones and lacks some. This sample has 200,000 to 250,000 clones, with roughly 81% found just once. The sample taken for sequencing was peripheral blood. The receptor source for this set is a man aged 40-49 years with acute or convalescent COVID-19.

The chain couples TRBV19 to TRBJ1-1; D gene uncertain. Between the trimmed V and J ends, which lost 4 bases and 0 bases, there was a span of 6 bases. CDR1 is LNHDA and CDR2 is SQIVND in the germline V gene (reference sequence). The CDR3 is 13 residues long. The CDR3 here is CASSNTMNTEAFF. The CDR3, as DNA: TGTGCCAGTAGTAACACAATGAACACTGAAGCTTTCTTT. Looking up the rest from reference TRBV19 and TRBJ1-1 gives the full variable domain: DGGITQSPKYLFRKEGQNVTLSCEQNLNHDAMYWYRQDPGQGLRLIYYSQIVNDFQKGDIAEGYSVSREKKESFPLTVTSAQKNPTAFYLCASSNTMNTEAFFGQGTRLTVV.

The rearrangement joins TRBV6-2 or TRBV6-3 to TRBJ1-1; 10 positions agree with TRBD1. Germline V CDR1 and CDR2: MNHEY, SVGEGT. The length of the CDR3 is 16 residues. V was pared by 0 bases and J by 6 bases, with 7 bases of the junction left unmatched. The CDR3 protein is CASSYSSGTGDAEAFF. The CDR3 nucleotides are TGTGCCAGCAGTTACTCTTCCGGGACAGGGGACGCTGAAGCTTTCTTT.